This entry lists 23 T cell receptor beta chains sequenced from one sample in a study of control samples from healthy donors and cancer patients (dated by TCRdb to 2020 to 2022). Library preparation used the immunoSEQ multiplex PCR assay. Not all clones reach the TCRdb copy of this immuneACCESS table, which keeps in-frame sequences only. Checked studies attribute under half of the gap to unresolved V genes and leave the rest unexplained. The sample's table lists a count of about 190,000 clones. The biggest ten clones account for roughly 2% of the sample. Sequencing input: blood. The receptors derive from a woman aged 30 to 39 in good health.

The gene calls are TRBV10-3 and TRBJ2-7, with no clear D. V was clipped by 6 bases and J by 7 bases, with 19 bases between them. The V gene's germline CDR1 is ENHRY and CDR2 SYGVKD. The CDR3 contains 14 residues. The CDR3 coding sequence is TGTGCCATCAGAACAGAAAAAACTGCCGGAGAGCAGTACTTC. Amino acid sequence: CAIRTEKTAGEQYF.

The chain carries TRBV28 and TRBJ1-4; no clear D. Trimming shortened V by 3 bases and J by 8 bases, and 10 bases separated the two germline ends. The length of the CDR3 is 13 residues. Germline V gene sequence: CDR1 MDHEN, CDR2 SYDVKM. CDR3 region: CASSLHPGEKLFF. CDR3 sequence (DNA): TGTGCCAGCAGTTTGCATCCGGGAGAAAAACTGTTTTTT.

The rearrangement joins TRBV19 to TRBJ2-7, with TRBD1 matching 10 bases. The CDR3 is 14 residues long. V was clipped by 6 bases and J by 2 bases; unmatched bases: 4. Germline assignment: CDR1 LNHDA and CDR2 SQIVND (reference sequence). This CDR3 is CASRRTGGPYEQYF. The CDR3 DNA follows: TGTGCCAGTAGAAGGACAGGGGGACCCTACGAGCAGTACTTC.

V is TRBV14 and J is TRBJ2-2; D remains unclear. This CDR3 contains 14 residues. V was cut by 0 bases and J by 3 bases, with 5 bases left in between. The V gene's germline CDR1 is SGHDN and CDR2 FVKESK. CDR3 amino acids: CASSQELDTGELFF. The CDR3 nucleotides read TGTGCCAGCAGCCAAGAGTTAGACACCGGGGAGCTGTTTTTT.

The chain is built from TRBV7-9 and TRBJ1-1; unclear D gene. V was shortened by 3 bases and J by 7 bases, with 0 bases between the two germline ends. The CDR3 runs to 9 residues. CDR1 and CDR2 from the germline V gene are SEHNR and FQNEAQ (reference sequence). CDR3 nucleotides: TGTGCCAGCAGCTTTGAAGCTTTCTTT. Translating it yields CASSFEAFF.

The chain links TRBV7-9 to TRBJ1-1; D is possibly TRBD1 (5 bases). Trimming removed 3 bases at V and 1 base at J, with 15 bases between. The CDR3 contains 16 residues. Germline CDR1 reads SEHNR; CDR2 reads FQNEAQ (reference sequence). CDR3: CASSFGGIGRNTEAFF. CDR3 coding DNA: TGTGCCAGCAGCTTTGGGGGGATCGGGAGGAACACTGAAGCTTTCTTT.

The chain's CDR3 is CASRKGQGSTDTQYF. The CDR3 nucleotides are TGCGCCAGCCGAAAAGGACAGGGGAGCACAGATACGCAGTATTTT. V is TRBV5-1 and J is TRBJ2-3, with TRBD1 matching over 9 bases. The trim removed 7 bases at V and 0 bases at J, leaving 6 bases unmatched. The CDR3 totals 15 residues. Germline V gives CDR1 SGHRS, CDR2 YFSETQ.

V usage is TRBV5-8 and J usage is TRBJ1-2; D ambiguous. The CDR3 spans 17 residues. V was clipped by 0 bases and J by 6 bases, with 21 bases between them. CDR1 and CDR2 from the germline V gene are SGHTS and YDEGEE. This chain's CDR3 is CASSLGEAERYVDGYTF. Written as DNA, the CDR3 is TGTGCCAGCAGCTTGGGGGAGGCAGAGCGTTATGTAGATGGCTACACCTTC.

V usage is TRBV10-2 and J usage is TRBJ2-3; 10 positions agree with TRBD2. Germline loops: CDR1 WSHSY, CDR2 SAAADI. CDR3 length: 16 residues. Germline trimming cut 8 bases from V and 5 bases from J; bases unmatched to any gene: 13. CDR3 sequence (DNA): TGCGCCAGCGCGAAACGAACTAGCGGGGAAGGAGATACGCAGTATTTT. It specifies CASAKRTSGEGDTQYF.

V usage is TRBV5-1 and J usage is TRBJ2-3, with 7 bases matching TRBD2. V dropped 3 bases and J dropped 1; count of bases not matched to a gene: 5. CDR1 SGHRS and CDR2 YFSETQ come from the germline V gene. CDR3 length: 15 residues. The CDR3 spells CASSSLASGTDTQYF. The CDR3 region has the DNA TGCGCCAGCAGCTCACTAGCGTCTGGCACAGATACGCAGTATTTT.

The V and J genes are TRBV10-2 and TRBJ2-7, with D perhaps TRBD1 or TRBD2 (5 bases each). V dropped 8 bases and J dropped 2 bases, with 16 bases sitting between them. This CDR3 has 14 residues. In germline, CDR1 is WSHSY, CDR2 SAAADI. CDR3 nucleotide sequence: TGCGCCAGCCGGGACCCGAACTGGACCTACGAGCAGTACTTC. Its protein product is CASRDPNWTYEQYF.

V gene TRBV5-6 combines with J gene TRBJ2-6, with TRBD1 matching 9 bases. The germline V gene has CDR1 SGHDT and CDR2 YYEEEE. V dropped 0 bases and J dropped 0; count of bases not matched to a gene: 4. The CDR3 contains 18 residues. The CDR3 region is CASSLGGQGTSGANVLTF. CDR3 sequence (DNA): TGTGCCAGCAGCTTGGGAGGACAGGGGACCTCTGGGGCCAACGTCCTGACTTTC.

The chain combines TRBV18 with TRBJ1-5; D is undetermined. Per the germline V gene, CDR1 is KGHSH and CDR2 is LQKENI. The CDR3 runs 13 residues. V lost 5 bases to trimming and J lost 6 bases, with 11 bases between them. The CDR3 is CASSIGDSQPQHF. The CDR3 DNA reads TGTGCCAGCTCAATAGGAGACTCTCAGCCCCAGCATTTT.

The chain combines TRBV10-2 with TRBJ2-7; D unclear. The V and J ends lost 4 bases and 5 bases respectively, with 6 bases between them. The CDR3 covers 11 residues. Looked up from germline, CDR1 is WSHSY and CDR2 is SAAADI. The DNA of the CDR3 is TGCGCCAGCAGTGTTCTTGACGAGCAGTACTTC. Its translation: CASSVLDEQYF.

The chain carries TRBV7-9 and TRBJ1-4, with D tentatively TRBD1 (5 bases). The CDR3 has 14 amino acids. Trimming left V 7 bases short and J 5 bases short, with 14 bases between. Germline assignment: CDR1 SEHNR and CDR2 FQNEAQ (reference sequence). This chain's CDR3 is CASTPDRRNEKLFF. The CDR3 bases are TGTGCCAGCACCCCTGACAGAAGGAATGAAAAACTGTTTTTT.

The chain joins TRBV11-2 to TRBJ2-5; 7 bases line up with TRBD2. This CDR3 is 18 amino acids long. V shed 4 bases, J shed 1 base, and the junction held 15 bases outside the gene matches. The germline CDR1 and CDR2 sequences are SGHAT and FQNNGV. The DNA of the CDR3 is TGTGCCAGCAGCTCCAGGATAATTGGCGGGGGATTCCAAGAGACCCAGTACTTC. It codes for CASSSRIIGGGFQETQYF.

The J gene is TRBJ1-2, the V gene TRBV24-1; 8 nucleotides match TRBD1. Germline V lookup: CDR1 KGHDR, CDR2 SFDVKD. V lost 6 bases and J lost 5; bases outside the gene matches: 7. This CDR3 is 14 amino acids long. In DNA form, the CDR3 reads TGTGCCACCAGTTCCCCCGACAGGGGATATGGCTACACCTTC. Translated, it gives CATSSPDRGYGYTF.

This chain links TRBV5-1 with TRBJ2-2, with D perhaps TRBD2 (5 bases). The CDR3 has 15 residues. V shed 4 bases and J shed 6 bases, with 16 bases lying between them. Germline-derived CDR1 and CDR2 are SGHRS and YFSETQ. CDR3 DNA: TGCGCCAGCAGCGCGACCGTCTTCGGGGCCGGGGAGCTGTTTTTT. This translates into CASSATVFGAGELFF.

This chain joins TRBV14 and TRBJ2-2; D is unclear. This CDR3 contains 17 residues. The V and J ends lost 4 bases and 0 bases respectively, with 15 bases between them. Germline CDR1 reads SGHDN; CDR2 reads FVKESK. The CDR3 DNA reads as TGTGCCAGCAGCCTAAAGATCCCGAACGCGAACACCGGGGAGCTGTTTTTT. It translates to CASSLKIPNANTGELFF.

The chain links TRBV10-3 to TRBJ1-4; a weak D match, TRBD1 (5 bases). The germline V gene encodes CDR1 ENHRY and CDR2 SYGVKD. V gave up 3 bases and J gave up 0 bases, with 11 bases separating them. The CDR3 consists of 16 residues. DNA for the CDR3: TGTGCCATCAGTGAAGGACATTCATCAACTAATGAAAAACTGTTTTTT. Protein sequence: CAISEGHSSTNEKLFF.

The rearrangement uses TRBV4-1 and TRBJ1-4, with TRBD1 matching 7 bases. Trimming cost V 3 bases and J 8 bases; bases outside gene matches: 12. The CDR3 has 16 residues. CDR1 is MGHRA and CDR2 is YSYEKL in the germline V gene. CDR3 sequence: CASSQPRRGRAEKLFF. The CDR3 coding sequence is TGCGCCAGCAGCCAGCCTCGCAGGGGGAGGGCGGAAAAACTGTTTTTT.

V gene TRBV4-3 combines with J gene TRBJ1-1; D gene unclear. Germline V lookup: CDR1 LGHNA, CDR2 YSLEER. V was cut by 0 bases and J by 0 bases, with 11 bases left in between. The CDR3 length is 16 residues. CDR3: CASSQERQQLNTEAFF. As DNA, the CDR3 is TGCGCCAGCAGCCAAGAGAGGCAGCAGTTGAACACTGAAGCTTTCTTT.

The CDR3, as DNA: TGTGCCAGCAGGGAGCGGGGCGGCGCTTTCTTT. Translated, it gives CASRERGGAFF. The chain employs TRBV28 and TRBJ1-1; maybe TRBD1 (5 bases). The V end was cut by 6 bases, the J end by 11 bases, with 13 bases between. The CDR3 consists of 11 residues. Germline CDR1 and CDR2: MDHEN and SYDVKM.